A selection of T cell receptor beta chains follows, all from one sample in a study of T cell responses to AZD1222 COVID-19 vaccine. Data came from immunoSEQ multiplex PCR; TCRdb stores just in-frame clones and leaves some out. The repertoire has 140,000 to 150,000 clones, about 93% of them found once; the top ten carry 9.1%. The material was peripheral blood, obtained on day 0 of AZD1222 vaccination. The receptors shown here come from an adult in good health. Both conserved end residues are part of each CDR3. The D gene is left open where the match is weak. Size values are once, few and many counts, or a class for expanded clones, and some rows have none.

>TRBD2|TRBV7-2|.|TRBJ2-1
TGTGCCAGCAGCTTTACTAGCGGCTCCTACAATGAGCAGTTCTTC
CASSFTSGSYNEQFF
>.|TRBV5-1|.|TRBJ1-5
TGCGCCAGCAGCTGGGCCATGGGGCAGCCCCAGCATTTT
CASSWAMGQPQHF
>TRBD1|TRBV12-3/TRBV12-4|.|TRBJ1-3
TGTGCCAGCAGTATACGGAGGAAGGACAGGGCTTATTTT
CASSIRRKDRAYF
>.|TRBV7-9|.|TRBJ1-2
TGTGCCAGCAGCTTAAGGCAGGGTAGCGATGGCTACACCTTC
CASSLRQGSDGYTF
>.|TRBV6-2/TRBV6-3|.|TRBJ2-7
TGTGCCAGCAGTTACCCTCGGAGGGGTGCCTCCTACGAGCAGTACTTC
CASSYPRRGASYEQYF
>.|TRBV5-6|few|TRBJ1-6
TGTGCCAGCAGCTTGCGGCTGGGCGCCTATAATTCACCCCTCCACTTT
CASSLRLGAYNSPLHF
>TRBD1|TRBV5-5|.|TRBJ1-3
TGTGCCAGCAGCTCCCAGGGGGCAGGGGCTGGAAACACCATATATTTT
CASSSQGAGAGNTIYF
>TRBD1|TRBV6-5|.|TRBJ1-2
TGTGCCAGCAGGAGATCAGGGACAGGGGCCTATGGCTACACCTTC
CASRRSGTGAYGYTF
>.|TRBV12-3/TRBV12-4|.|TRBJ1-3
TGTGCCAGCGTAATGGGGCACGGAAACACCATATATTTT
CASVMGHGNTIYF
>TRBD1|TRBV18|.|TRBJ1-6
TGTGCCAGCTCAGGGACAGGGAGCTCACCCCTCCACTTT
CASSGTGSSPLHF
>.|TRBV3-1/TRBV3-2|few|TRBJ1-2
TGTGCCAGCAGCCAAGTGCGAGGGTATGGCTACACCTTC
CASSQVRGYGYTF
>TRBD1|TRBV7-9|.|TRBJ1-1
TGTGCCAGCAGCTTAGGGGAGGACAGGGGTGAAGCTTTCTTT
CASSLGEDRGEAFF
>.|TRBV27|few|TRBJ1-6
TGTGCCAGCAGTTTATTAAATTCACCCCTCCACTTT
CASSLLNSPLHF
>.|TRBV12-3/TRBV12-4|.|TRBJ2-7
TGTGCCAGCAGGGCCGGGGTCGACTACGAGCAGTACTTC
CASRAGVDYEQYF
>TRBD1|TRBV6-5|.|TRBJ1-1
TGTGCCAGCAGGACAGGGAAACTGAACACTGAAGCTTTCTTT
CASRTGKLNTEAFF
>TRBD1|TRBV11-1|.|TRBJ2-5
TGTGCCAGCAGCTTACGTGGACAGGGGGCTGGAGAGACCCAGTACTTC
CASSLRGQGAGETQYF
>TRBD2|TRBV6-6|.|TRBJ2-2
TGTGCCAGCAGTTACAGAGCGGGGAGGGGGGAGCTGTTTTTT
CASSYRAGRGELFF
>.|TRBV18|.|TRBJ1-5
TGTGCCAGCTCACCGGGCCCCAACGATCAGCCCCAGCATTTT
CASSPGPNDQPQHF
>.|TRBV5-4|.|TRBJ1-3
TGTGCCAGCAGCTTACAGGGATCTGGAAACACCATATATTTT
CASSLQGSGNTIYF
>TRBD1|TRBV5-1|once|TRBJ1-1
TGCGCCAGCAGCTCCTGGGGACAGTATAACACTGAAGCTTTCTTT
CASSSWGQYNTEAFF
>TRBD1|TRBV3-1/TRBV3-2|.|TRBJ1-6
TGTGCCAGCAGCCAAGGTTACAGGGGTGTTCGGAATTCACCCCTCCACTTT
CASSQGYRGVRNSPLHF
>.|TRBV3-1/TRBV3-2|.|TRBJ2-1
TGTGCCAGCAGCCCCAGCAGTAGCTCCTACAATGAGCAGTTCTTC
CASSPSSSSYNEQFF
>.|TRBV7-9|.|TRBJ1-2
TGTGCCAGCAGCTTCAGCCGGCAGCCCCCCAATGGCTACACCTTC
CASSFSRQPPNGYTF
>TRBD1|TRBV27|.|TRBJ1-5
TGTGCCAGCAGTTCGACAGGGAGTAGCCAGCCCCAGCATTTT
CASSSTGSSQPQHF
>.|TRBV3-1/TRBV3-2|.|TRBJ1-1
TGTGCCAGCAGCCAAGATGGGCGCAGGGAAAGAGCTTTCTTT
CASSQDGRRERAFF
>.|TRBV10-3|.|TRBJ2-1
TGTGCCATCAGTGGAAGTAACCTTTACAATGAGCAGTTCTTC
CAISGSNLYNEQFF
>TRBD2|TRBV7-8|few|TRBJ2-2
TGTGCCAGCAGCTTCAGGACTAGCGGACCCACCGGGGAGCTGTTTTTT
CASSFRTSGPTGELFF
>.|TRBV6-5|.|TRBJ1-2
TGTGCCAGCCTACACTATGGCTACACCTTC
CASLHYGYTF
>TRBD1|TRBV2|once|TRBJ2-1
TGTGCCAGCAGTGACCCGACAGGGAACAATGAGCAGTTCTTC
CASSDPTGNNEQFF